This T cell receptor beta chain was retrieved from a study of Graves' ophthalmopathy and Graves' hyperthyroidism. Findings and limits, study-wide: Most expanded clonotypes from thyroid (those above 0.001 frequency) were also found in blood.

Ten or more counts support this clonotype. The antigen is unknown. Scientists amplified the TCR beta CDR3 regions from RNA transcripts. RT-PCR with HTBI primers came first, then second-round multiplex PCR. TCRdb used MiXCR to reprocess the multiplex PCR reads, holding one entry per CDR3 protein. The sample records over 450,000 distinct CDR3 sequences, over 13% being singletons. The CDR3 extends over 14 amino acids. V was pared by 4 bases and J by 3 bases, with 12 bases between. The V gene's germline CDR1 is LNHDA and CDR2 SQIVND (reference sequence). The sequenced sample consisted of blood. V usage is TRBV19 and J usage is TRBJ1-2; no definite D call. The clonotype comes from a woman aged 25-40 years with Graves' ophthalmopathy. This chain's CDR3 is CASSKRALDYGYTF. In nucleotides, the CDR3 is TGTGCCAGTAGTAAAAGGGCGTTGGACTATGGCTACACCTTC.